A selection of T cell receptor beta chains follows, all from one sample in a study of blood T cell repertoires in COVID-19. The repertoire was sequenced with immunoSEQ multiplex PCR; TCRdb's copy has only in-frame clones and lacks some. The sample has about 110,000 clones; 75% to 95% are singletons. Sample: peripheral blood. These receptors originate from a woman aged 30 to 39 with acute or convalescent COVID-19. Both conserved end residues are part of each CDR3. Fields, in order: J gene, V gene, clone size, D gene, CDR3 protein, CDR3 DNA. The D gene is left open where the match is weak. A clone size is listed for some rows: how often the clone was seen (once, few, many), or a class if it is expanded.

TRBJ2-5 | TRBV9 | - | TRBD2 | CASSVLMGGGETQYF | TGTGCCAGCAGCGTCCTAATGGGCGGGGGAGAGACCCAGTACTTC
TRBJ1-2 | TRBV5-4 | - | - | CASSFDKNYGYTF | TGTGCCAGCAGCTTTGACAAGAACTATGGCTACACCTTC
TRBJ2-7 | TRBV19 | - | - | CASSYSSGEYEQYF | TGTGCCAGTAGTTACAGTAGCGGAGAGTACGAGCAGTACTTC
TRBJ1-4 | TRBV28 | - | - | CASSLGQGGGKLFF | TGTGCCAGCAGTTTAGGGCAGGGCGGGGGAAAACTGTTTTTT
TRBJ1-5 | TRBV6-2/TRBV6-3 | once | TRBD1 | CASSRGDSYNQPQHF | TGTGCCAGCAGCCGAGGGGACAGCTACAATCAGCCCCAGCATTTT
TRBJ2-7 | TRBV9 | - | - | CASSAAGVGPYEQYF | TGTGCCAGCAGCGCGGCGGGCGTTGGCCCCTACGAGCAGTACTTC
TRBJ1-2 | TRBV15 | once | - | CATSRTGLFDGYTF | TGTGCCACCAGCAGAACCGGACTGTTCGACGGCTACACCTTC
TRBJ2-3 | TRBV4-3 | - | - | CASSQDVSGRGGTDTQYF | TGCGCCAGCAGCCAAGATGTTTCTGGCAGGGGGGGCACAGATACGCAGTATTTT
TRBJ2-7 | TRBV5-1 | - | - | CASSWEDTYEQYF | TGCGCCAGCAGCTGGGAGGACACCTACGAGCAGTACTTC
TRBJ1-3 | TRBV29-1 | - | - | CSGGSSGNTIYF | TGCAGCGGGGGGAGCTCTGGAAACACCATATATTTT
TRBJ1-6 | TRBV9 | once | - | CASSTGDRLNSPLHF | TGTGCCAGCAGTACTGGAGACAGGTTAAATTCACCCCTCCACTTT
TRBJ2-2 | TRBV9 | once | - | CASSAVTGELFF | TGTGCCAGCAGCGCTGTCACCGGGGAGCTGTTTTTT
TRBJ2-3 | TRBV9 | - | TRBD2 | CASSVRLAGPFTDTQYF | TGTGCCAGCAGCGTAAGACTAGCGGGGCCGTTCACAGATACGCAGTATTTT
TRBJ2-7 | TRBV19 | - | - | CASSMNRGGYEQYF | TGTGCCAGTAGTATGAACAGGGGAGGATACGAGCAGTACTTC
TRBJ1-3 | TRBV19 | - | - | CASSEKGLRRNTIYF | TGTGCCAGTAGTGAGAAGGGGCTCCGAAGAAACACCATATATTTT
TRBJ1-2 | TRBV7-2 | - | TRBD1 | CASSLTGGDGYTF | TGTGCCAGCAGCTTAACAGGGGGCGATGGCTACACCTTC
TRBJ2-3 | TRBV9 | - | TRBD1 | CASSVMTGADTQYF | TGTGCCAGCAGCGTGATGACAGGGGCAGATACGCAGTATTTT
TRBJ2-7 | TRBV19 | - | TRBD2 | CASSIVHTGTSGSLFSYEQYF | TGTGCCAGTAGTATAGTCCACACCGGGACTAGCGGGAGTCTCTTCTCCTACGAGCAGTACTTC
TRBJ2-7 | TRBV21-1 | - | - | CASRNGGEEYF | TGTGCCAGCAGAAACGGAGGAGAGGAGTACTTC
TRBJ1-6 | TRBV19 | - | TRBD1 | CASSIAIRGQGSYNSPLHF | TGTGCCAGTAGTATAGCCATCAGGGGGCAAGGCTCCTATAATTCACCCCTCCACTTT
TRBJ2-7 | TRBV7-2 | once | TRBD2 | CASSLIGTSGSGYEQYF | TGTGCCAGCAGCTTAATCGGGACTAGCGGGAGTGGGTACGAGCAGTACTTC
TRBJ1-1 | TRBV5-1 | - | TRBD1 | CASSSGQGWTEAFF | TGCGCCAGCAGCTCCGGACAGGGTTGGACTGAAGCTTTCTTT
TRBJ1-1 | TRBV19 | - | TRBD1 | CASSIDRGLDTEAFF | TGTGCCAGTAGTATCGACAGGGGGCTCGACACTGAAGCTTTCTTT
TRBJ1-1 | TRBV4-2 | once | TRBD1 | CASSRSTGDTEAFF | TGTGCCAGCAGCCGGTCGACAGGGGACACTGAAGCTTTCTTT
TRBJ1-2 | TRBV4-2 | - | TRBD1 | CASSQDLVQGYGYTF | TGTGCCAGCAGCCAAGATCTGGTACAGGGGTATGGCTACACCTTC
TRBJ1-1 | TRBV28 | - | - | CASSLRVNTEAFF | TGTGCCAGCAGTTTGAGGGTGAACACTGAAGCTTTCTTT
TRBJ1-3 | TRBV7-2 | - | - | CASSPDISGNTIYF | TGTGCCAGCAGCCCTGACATCTCTGGAAACACCATATATTTT
TRBJ2-1 | TRBV27 | few | TRBD2 | CASSLISGWGGEQFF | TGTGCCAGCAGTCTTATTTCAGGTTGGGGGGGTGAGCAGTTCTTC
TRBJ1-1 | TRBV19 | - | - | CASSIVDRTTTTLLMNTEAFF | TGTGCCAGTAGTATAGTCGACAGGACCACTACCACTTTACTCATGAACACTGAAGCTTTCTTT
TRBJ2-3 | TRBV28 | - | TRBD2 | CASNGGLAGGDTQYF | TGTGCCAGCAACGGTGGACTAGCGGGAGGGGATACGCAGTATTTT
TRBJ2-7 | TRBV10-1 | - | TRBD1 | CASSETGSGEQYF | TGCGCCAGCAGCGAGACAGGGTCGGGCGAGCAGTACTTC
TRBJ1-3 | TRBV7-2 | - | - | CASSLNGGGNTIYF | TGTGCCAGCAGCTTGAATGGGGGCGGAAACACCATATATTTT
TRBJ2-2 | TRBV7-9 | - | TRBD2 | CASSPSGRVTAGELFF | TGTGCCAGCAGCCCTAGCGGGAGGGTGACCGCCGGGGAGCTGTTTTTT
TRBJ1-2 | TRBV7-8 | - | - | CASSLAHYRSLDPGYTF | TGTGCCAGCAGCTTAGCGCATTATAGGAGTCTGGATCCTGGCTACACCTTC
TRBJ1-5 | TRBV21-1 | - | - | CASSKNPRSGGGNQPQHF | TGTGCCAGCAGCAAAAACCCAAGGTCAGGGGGCGGCAATCAGCCCCAGCATTTT
TRBJ1-6 | TRBV9 | - | - | CASSVDGLSPLHF | TGTGCCAGCAGCGTAGATGGCTTATCACCCCTCCACTTT
TRBJ1-2 | TRBV6-2/TRBV6-3 | - | - | CASSSTNYGYTF | TGTGCCAGCAGTTCAACTAACTATGGCTACACCTTC
TRBJ1-6 | TRBV5-1 | - | - | CASSLVGDNSPLHF | TGCGCCAGCAGCTTGGTAGGAGATAATTCACCCCTCCACTTT
TRBJ2-5 | TRBV19 | - | - | CASSRGQEGETQYF | TGTGCCAGTAGTAGAGGACAGGAGGGAGAGACCCAGTACTTC
TRBJ1-4 | TRBV5-1 | - | TRBD1 | CASSIDDRGREKLFF | TGCGCCAGCAGCATAGACGACAGGGGAAGGGAAAAACTGTTTTTT
TRBJ1-1 | TRBV12-3/TRBV12-4 | - | - | CASRVREEAFF | TGTGCCAGCAGGGTGAGGGAAGAAGCTTTCTTT
TRBJ2-5 | TRBV6-5 | - | TRBD2 | CASSYSGSIAETQYF | TGTGCCAGCAGTTACAGCGGGAGTATCGCGGAGACCCAGTACTTC